The T cell receptor beta chain under discussion was sequenced for a study of T cells in Graves' hyperthyroidism and ophthalmopathy. RNA transcripts gave rise to amplified TCR beta CDR3 regions. First-round RT-PCR with HTBI primers amplified the TCR CDR3 region. TCRdb analysed the multiplex PCR reads with MiXCR anew, one entry per CDR3 protein. The sample has around 600,000 distinct CDR3 sequences, around 14% seen once. Germline values: CDR1 SGHTA, CDR2 FQGTGA. V lost 4 bases and J 8 bases, leaving 13 bases between the germline ends. This CDR3 spans 13 amino acids. In this sample, this clonotype turned up many times.

Sequencing input: blood. The sequence came from a woman younger than 30 with Graves' ophthalmopathy. The chain uses TRBV7-3 and TRBJ2-3, with D perhaps TRBD2 (6 bases). The CDR3 loop is CASSYLTGGTQYF. DNA of the CDR3: TGTGCCAGCAGCTATCTCACCGGGGGTACGCAGTATTTT.